A selection of T cell receptor beta chains follows, all from one sample in a study of cytomegalovirus exposure and HLA in healthy donors. Sequenced by immunoSEQ multiplex PCR; TCRdb stores in-frame clones only, minus some. This sample carries about 170,000 clones, with about 0.8% going to the ten biggest clones. Sequenced input: PBMCs. The source is a woman aged 18-35 years in good health and CMV-seropositive. CDR3s include the opening cysteine and the closing phenylalanine or tryptophan. The D gene is left open where the match is weak.

V gene	J gene	D gene	CDR3 DNA	CDR3 protein
TRBV19	TRBJ1-2	NA	TGTGCCAGTAGTAAGGGGTACTATGGCTACACCTTC	CASSKGYYGYTF
TRBV5-1	TRBJ2-1	TRBD2	TGCGCCAGCAGCTTTTCCGGGACTAACGGGGACAATGAGCAGTTCTTC	CASSFSGTNGDNEQFF
TRBV5-5	TRBJ1-1	TRBD1	TGTGCCAGCAGCTCCCAGGGACAGGGAGGCCACGCTTTCTTT	CASSSQGQGGHAFF
TRBV27	TRBJ2-1	NA	TGTGCCAGCAGTTTAGAACAGGGGGGGAATGAGCAGTTCTTC	CASSLEQGGNEQFF
TRBV5-1	TRBJ1-1	NA	TGCGCCAGCAGCTTGGGCCCAGGGGCCACTGAAGCTTTCTTT	CASSLGPGATEAFF
TRBV5-1	TRBJ1-1	NA	TGCGCCAGCAGCTTGTTGCGGACAGAAATGAACACTGAAGCTTTCTTT	CASSLLRTEMNTEAFF
TRBV6-6	TRBJ2-2	NA	TGTGCCAGCAGTTACAGTCCGGGGAACACCGGGGAGCTGTTTTTT	CASSYSPGNTGELFF
TRBV6-5	TRBJ2-3	TRBD2	TGTGCCAGCAGGGAAGCGGGAGTTGATACGCAGTATTTT	CASREAGVDTQYF
TRBV27	TRBJ1-2	NA	TGTGCCAGCAGAGGCCCCCTCAGGGGAAACTATGGCTACACCTTC	CASRGPLRGNYGYTF
TRBV6-1	TRBJ1-1	NA	TGTGCCAGCAGTGAACAGGCAGCACTGAACACTGAAGCTTTCTTT	CASSEQAALNTEAFF
TRBV5-8	TRBJ1-2	NA	TGTGCCAGCACCGATATACAGGGTATGAATGGCTACACCTTC	CASTDIQGMNGYTF
TRBV7-9	TRBJ2-5	TRBD1	TGTGCCAGCAGCACGTGGGACAGCCTGCCAGGGGAGACCCAGTACTTC	CASSTWDSLPGETQYF
TRBV5-4	TRBJ2-2	NA	TGTGCCAGCAGCATAGGAGCGAACACCGGGGAGCTGTTTTTT	CASSIGANTGELFF
TRBV5-1	TRBJ1-2	NA	TGCGCCAGCAGCCTCTTGGCAGGGGACCCTAACTATGGCTACACCTTC	CASSLLAGDPNYGYTF
TRBV11-3	TRBJ1-1	NA	TGTGCCAGCAGCTACGGGGAGCACACTGAAGCTTTCTTT	CASSYGEHTEAFF
TRBV19	TRBJ2-7	NA	TGTGCCAGTAGTCCCGGACAGAGGACCTACGAGCAGTACTTC	CASSPGQRTYEQYF
TRBV30	TRBJ2-2	TRBD1	TGTGCCTACTCCGGGACAGGAGACACCGGGGAGCTGTTTTTT	CAYSGTGDTGELFF
TRBV7-9	TRBJ2-2	NA	TGTGCCAGCAGCTTAGATCTTTTCGTTCGACAGAACACCGGGGAGCTGTTTTTT	CASSLDLFVRQNTGELFF
TRBV7-6	TRBJ2-3	NA	TGTGCCAGTGCAGGGGGGCCAAGGGGCACAGATACGCAGTATTTT	CASAGGPRGTDTQYF
TRBV7-2	TRBJ1-6	TRBD1	TGTGCCAGCAGCTTCCTGGTGGGACAGGGAGGGAGGGCACCCCTCCACTTT	CASSFLVGQGGRAPLHF
TRBV5-1	TRBJ2-5	TRBD2	TGCGCCAGCAGCCTCAGGACTAGCGGGACGGAGACCCAGTACTTC	CASSLRTSGTETQYF
TRBV2	TRBJ1-1	NA	TGTGCCAGCAGTGACACGGGTACCACTGAAGCTTTCTTT	CASSDTGTTEAFF
TRBV5-1	TRBJ2-1	TRBD2	TGCGCCAGCAGCCTCTACGGGACTAGCTCCTACAATGAGCAGTTCTTC	CASSLYGTSSYNEQFF
TRBV2	TRBJ1-2	TRBD1	TGTGCCAGCAGGGGGGAATGGACAGGACGATTAGGTCACTATGGCTACACCTTC	CASRGEWTGRLGHYGYTF
TRBV4-1	TRBJ1-4	TRBD1	TGCGCCAGCAGCCAGAACCCGGGACAGGTTAATGAAAAACTGTTTTTT	CASSQNPGQVNEKLFF
TRBV6-5	TRBJ1-1	NA	TGTGCCAGCAGTACCCCGGGTAACACTGAAGCTTTCTTT	CASSTPGNTEAFF
TRBV5-1	TRBJ1-3	TRBD1	TGCGCCAGCAGCTTAGGCCAGGGGGCTGGAAACACCATATATTTT	CASSLGQGAGNTIYF
TRBV9	TRBJ1-5	NA	TGTGCCAGCCAGCCCCTAGATAGCAATCAGCCCCAGCATTTT	CASQPLDSNQPQHF
TRBV6-1	TRBJ2-3	NA	TGTGCCAGCACCCACCCGAGGCTGGGCACAGATACGCAGTATTTT	CASTHPRLGTDTQYF
TRBV19	TRBJ1-1	TRBD1	TGTGCCAGTAGTATACGGGGACAGGGAAGTACCCTGGCCATGAACACTGAAGCTTTCTTT	CASSIRGQGSTLAMNTEAFF
TRBV7-2	TRBJ2-7	TRBD1	TGTGCCAGCAGCTTAGACGACAGGGGGAGCTCCTACGAGCAGTACTTC	CASSLDDRGSSYEQYF
TRBV25-1	TRBJ1-2	NA	TGTGCCAGCAGTGAATACCAGGGGAGATCTTCCTTCTATGGCTACACCTTC	CASSEYQGRSSFYGYTF
TRBV4-1	TRBJ2-7	NA	TGCGCCAGCAGCTCCCGACAGAAATACGAGCAGTACTTC	CASSSRQKYEQYF
TRBV7-2	TRBJ1-4	NA	TGTGCCAGCAGCGAACAGGGCCGTTATCGAAAACTGTTTTTT	CASSEQGRYRKLFF
TRBV19	TRBJ2-2	NA	TGTGCCAGTAATCCAGGGTTGATCGGGGAGCTGTTTTTT	CASNPGLIGELFF
TRBV5-8	TRBJ1-4	TRBD1	TGTGCCAGCAGCTTGGAACAGGGGGCATGGGAAAAACTGTTTTTT	CASSLEQGAWEKLFF
TRBV2	TRBJ2-5	NA	TGTGCCAGCAGTGAAGGGAGGCCTAAGGAGACCCAGTACTTC	CASSEGRPKETQYF
TRBV21-1	TRBJ1-5	NA	TGTGCCAGCAGCACCCGCGGGTACAATCAGCCCCAGCATTTT	CASSTRGYNQPQHF
TRBV9	TRBJ1-2	TRBD1	TGTGCCAGCAGCGCGGCGACAGGGGGAGGCTATGGCTACACCTTC	CASSAATGGGYGYTF
TRBV5-1	TRBJ2-1	TRBD2	TGCGCCAGCAGCTTGTTAGTAGCGGGGGGTCCTTACAATGAGCAGTTCTTC	CASSLLVAGGPYNEQFF
TRBV6-1	TRBJ2-7	NA	TGTGCCAGCAGCCAAACCGGGACACAATACGAGCAGTACTTC	CASSQTGTQYEQYF
TRBV6-1	TRBJ2-7	NA	TGTGCCAGCATTAGCCCGCTAGGACACTACGAGCAGTACTTC	CASISPLGHYEQYF
TRBV7-2	TRBJ2-7	TRBD2	TGTGCCAGCAGCCAATGGACTAGCGGGATTTTCTACGAGCAGTACTTC	CASSQWTSGIFYEQYF
TRBV6-1	TRBJ1-6	NA	TGTGCCAGCAGGGAACGGACTACCTATAATTCACCCCTCCACTTT	CASRERTTYNSPLHF